A single TCR beta chain is shown here with its context. The antigen remains undetermined. The data originate from a study of shared clonotypes between healthy human individuals. Findings of the study overall: Read depth was anticipated to influence clonotype sharing among donors.

Germline V CDR1 and CDR2: KGHSH, LQKENI. The J segment lost 7 bases and the V segment lost 3 bases, leaving 3 bases of the junction unmatched. The CDR3 extends over 13 amino acids. The unsorted samples had roughly 86 million PBMCs used for genomic DNA. Measured with immunoSEQ multiplex PCR; TCRdb has only the in-frame clones, and not every one. This repertoire shows hundreds of thousands of clones, around 76% found once; its top ten account for around 11%. Sequences were obtained from PBMCs. This rearrangement joins TRBV18 to TRBJ1-1, with 9 bases that match TRBD1. This TCR was recovered from a woman aged 40-49 years in good health. Some clones in this sample may be carry-over from other donors' samples. This CDR3 is CASSPRTGDEAFF. The DNA of the CDR3 is TGTGCCAGCTCACCGCGGACAGGGGATGAAGCTTTCTTT.